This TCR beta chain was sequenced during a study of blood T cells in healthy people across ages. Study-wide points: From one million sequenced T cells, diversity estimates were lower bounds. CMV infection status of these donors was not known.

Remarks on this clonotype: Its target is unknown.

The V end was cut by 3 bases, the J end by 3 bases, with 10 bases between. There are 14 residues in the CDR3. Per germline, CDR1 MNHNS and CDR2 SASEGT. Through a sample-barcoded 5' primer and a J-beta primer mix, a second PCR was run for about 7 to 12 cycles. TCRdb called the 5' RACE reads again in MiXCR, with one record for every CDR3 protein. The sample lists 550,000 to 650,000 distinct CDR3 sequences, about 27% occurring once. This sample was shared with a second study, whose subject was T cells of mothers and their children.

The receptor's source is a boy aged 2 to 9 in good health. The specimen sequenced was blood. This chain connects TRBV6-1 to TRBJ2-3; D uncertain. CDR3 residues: CASSDSSWTDTQYF. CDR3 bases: TGTGCCAGCAGTGATTCAAGTTGGACAGATACGCAGTATTTT.